This TCR beta chain is from a study of blood T cell repertoires in COVID-19. The wider study: Acute and convalescent COVID-19 samples came from the United States, Italy and Spain. PBMCs, B-cell-depleted T cells, or T cells provided the cDNA or gDNA that made up the material.

This CDR3 has 12 residues. Per germline, CDR1 MNHEY and CDR2 SMNVEV (reference sequence). After removal of 5 bases from V and 8 bases from J, the junction contained 5 bases not matched to a gene. Study processing details: Reference gene primer amplification gave nucleated cell count estimates. Libraries were prepared by immunoSEQ multiplex PCR; TCRdb keeps only in-frame clonotypes and omits some of them. V and J calls and clone size are copied from that table; D and trimming were computed from the DNA. The table shows 95,000 to 100,000 clones, with 90% to 95% occurring only once. This chain uses TRBV27 with TRBJ1-2; TRBD1 matches at 7 bases. The origin of this receptor is a middle-aged man with acute or convalescent COVID-19. What was sequenced was peripheral blood. This CDR3 is CASSRQGGGYTF. The CDR3, as DNA: TGTGCCAGCAGTCGACAGGGAGGCGGCTACACCTTC.